This T cell receptor (beta chain) was identified in a study of shared clonotypes between healthy human individuals. Study background: There were three CD4 naive, three CD4 memory, two CD8 naive and one CD8 memory plates per donor. Notes on the study in general: About 5% was the fraction of naive CD4 clonotypes found shared across four donors. The authors sampled blood alone, and tissue repertoires likely differ.

The germline V gene encodes CDR1 GTSNPN and CDR2 SVGIG (reference sequence). Trimming removed 3 bases from V and 6 bases from J, with 14 bases in between. This CDR3 spans 13 amino acids. Only in-frame clones appear in the TCRdb table, and some are missing; sequencing was by immunoSEQ multiplex PCR. The repertoire consists of some 2,100,000 clones, with around 93% occurring once and the leading ten covering 1.5% to 2%. Terminally differentiated effector memory CD45RA+ cells were excluded from the naive CD8 cells, which were CD45RO-negative and positively selected for CCR7. This clone was detected a few times. Its antigen is unknown.

The receptor's source is a man between 18 and 35 years old in good health. Some clones in this sample may be carry-over from other donors' samples. This sequence joins TRBV30 and TRBJ1-1; D perhaps matches TRBD1 (6 bases). The sequencing sample was made of naive CD8+ T cells from PBMCs. CDR3 nucleotide sequence: TGTGCCTGGAGGCATAAGGGGGAGGCTGAAGCTTTCTTT. This gives the protein CAWRHKGEAEAFF.